The 6 T cell receptor beta chains given below trace back to one sample, sequenced in a study of beta chain features in type 1 diabetes. As every portion of the isolated RNA was reverse transcribed, the sequencing read expressed TCRB transcripts. Profiled with immunoSEQ multiplex PCR; TCRdb holds only in-frame clones, not every one. The data contain approximately 90,000 clones, under 35% of them seen just once; the ten biggest clones take up about 0.48%. The specimen sequenced was stem cell memory CD4+ T cells from blood. The receptor set was obtained from a woman aged 18-29 years in good health.

A few counts support this clone. The chain employs TRBV4-3 and TRBJ2-3; 9 nucleotides align to TRBD2. Trimming cost V 0 bases and J 2 bases; bases outside gene matches: 9. Looked up from germline, CDR1 is LGHNA and CDR2 is YSLEER. The CDR3 has 18 amino acids. As DNA, the CDR3 is TGCGCCAGCAGCCAAGATCTTAGGACTAGCGCATTCACAGATACGCAGTATTTT. Translation: CASSQDLRTSAFTDTQYF.

This clone was seen a handful of times. The rearrangement links TRBV2 to TRBJ1-2; D not certain. V was shortened by 7 bases and J by 8 bases, with 17 bases between the two germline ends. There are 13 residues in the CDR3. Germline assignment: CDR1 SNHLY and CDR2 FYNNEI. CDR3 bases: TGTGCCAGCATCCTCGACGGGTCGGGAGGCTACACCTTC. Protein product: CASILDGSGGYTF.

This clone was picked up a small number of times. The rearrangement uses TRBV5-1 and TRBJ2-1; TRBD2 matches 12 bases. The J segment lost 9 bases and the V segment lost 0 bases, leaving 10 bases of the junction unmatched. CDR3 size: 17 residues. Germline V CDR1 and CDR2: SGHRS, YFSETQ. CDR3 nucleotides: TGCGCCAGCAGCTTGGGACCAGAGACTAGCGGGAGTGGTGAGCAGTTCTTC. Its protein is CASSLGPETSGSGEQFF.

The V and J genes are TRBV2 and TRBJ2-1; D is unclear. Trimming cost V 7 bases and J 1 base, with 8 bases left between them. Germline assignment: CDR1 SNHLY and CDR2 FYNNEI. This CDR3 region has 13 residues. CDR3 sequence: CASNAVSYNEQFF. CDR3 nucleotides: TGTGCCAGCAATGCAGTTTCCTACAATGAGCAGTTCTTC.

The chain is built from TRBV5-1 and TRBJ1-4, with 7 bases identical to TRBD1. The CDR3 covers 16 residues. Trimming took 0 bases from V and 4 from J; bases not matched to a gene: 6. Germline loops: CDR1 SGHRS, CDR2 YFSETQ. The CDR3 protein is CASSLGRTGHNEKLFF. The CDR3 DNA reads as TGCGCCAGCAGCTTGGGCCGGACAGGTCATAATGAAAAACTGTTTTTT.

This clone has a handful of counts. The chain has TRBV5-1 and TRBJ2-3, with 13 nucleotides matching TRBD2. Germline loops: CDR1 SGHRS, CDR2 YFSETQ. CDR3 length: 16 amino acids. The V segment lost 4 bases and the J segment 4 bases; nucleotides outside the gene matches: 6. The CDR3 DNA reads TGCGCCAGCAGCCCCGGACTAGCGGGAGTTCCAGATACGCAGTATTTT. It specifies CASSPGLAGVPDTQYF.